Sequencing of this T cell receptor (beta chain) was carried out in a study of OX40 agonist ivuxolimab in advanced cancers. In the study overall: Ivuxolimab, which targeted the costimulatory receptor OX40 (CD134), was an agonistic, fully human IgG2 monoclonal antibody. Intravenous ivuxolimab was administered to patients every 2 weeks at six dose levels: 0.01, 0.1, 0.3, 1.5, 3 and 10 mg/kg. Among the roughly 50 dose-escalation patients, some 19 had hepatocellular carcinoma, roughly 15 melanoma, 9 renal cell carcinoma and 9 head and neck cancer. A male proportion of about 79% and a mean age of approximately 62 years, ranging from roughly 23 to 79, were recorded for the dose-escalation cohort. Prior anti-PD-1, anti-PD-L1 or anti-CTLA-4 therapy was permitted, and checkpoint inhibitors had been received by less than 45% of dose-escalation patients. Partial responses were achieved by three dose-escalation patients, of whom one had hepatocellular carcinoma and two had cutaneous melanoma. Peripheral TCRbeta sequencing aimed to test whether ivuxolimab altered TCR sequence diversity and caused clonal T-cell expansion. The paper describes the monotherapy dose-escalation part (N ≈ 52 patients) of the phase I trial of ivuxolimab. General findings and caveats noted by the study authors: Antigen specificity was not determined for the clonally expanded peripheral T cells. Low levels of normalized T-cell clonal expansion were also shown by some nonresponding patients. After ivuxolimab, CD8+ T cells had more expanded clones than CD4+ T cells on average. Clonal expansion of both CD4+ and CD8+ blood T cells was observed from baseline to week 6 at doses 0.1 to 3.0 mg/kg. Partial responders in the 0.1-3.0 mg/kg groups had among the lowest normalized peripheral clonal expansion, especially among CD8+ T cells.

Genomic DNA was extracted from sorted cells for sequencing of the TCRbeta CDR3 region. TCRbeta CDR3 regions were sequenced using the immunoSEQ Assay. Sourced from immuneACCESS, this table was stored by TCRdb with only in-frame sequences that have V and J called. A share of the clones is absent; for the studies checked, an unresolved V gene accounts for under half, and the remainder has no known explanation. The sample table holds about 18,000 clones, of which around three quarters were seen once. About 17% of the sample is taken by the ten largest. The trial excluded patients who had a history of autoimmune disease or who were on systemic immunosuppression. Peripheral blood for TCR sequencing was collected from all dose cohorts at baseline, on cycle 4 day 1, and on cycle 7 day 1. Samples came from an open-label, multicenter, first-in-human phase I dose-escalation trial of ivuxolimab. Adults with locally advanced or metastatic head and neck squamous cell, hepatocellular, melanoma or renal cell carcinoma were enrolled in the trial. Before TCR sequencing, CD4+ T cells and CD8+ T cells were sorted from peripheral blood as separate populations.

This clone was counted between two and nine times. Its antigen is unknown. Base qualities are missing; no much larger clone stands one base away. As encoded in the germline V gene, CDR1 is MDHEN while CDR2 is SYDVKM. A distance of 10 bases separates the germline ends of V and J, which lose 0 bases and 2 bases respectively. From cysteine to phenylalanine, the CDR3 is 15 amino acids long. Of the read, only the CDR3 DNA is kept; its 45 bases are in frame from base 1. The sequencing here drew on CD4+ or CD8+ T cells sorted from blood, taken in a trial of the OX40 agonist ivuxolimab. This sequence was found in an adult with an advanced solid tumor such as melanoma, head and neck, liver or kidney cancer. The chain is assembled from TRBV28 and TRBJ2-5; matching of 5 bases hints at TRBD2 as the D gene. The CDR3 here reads CASSLWGARQETQYF. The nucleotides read TGTGCCAGCAGTTTATGGGGAGCGCGACAAGAGACCCAGTACTTC.